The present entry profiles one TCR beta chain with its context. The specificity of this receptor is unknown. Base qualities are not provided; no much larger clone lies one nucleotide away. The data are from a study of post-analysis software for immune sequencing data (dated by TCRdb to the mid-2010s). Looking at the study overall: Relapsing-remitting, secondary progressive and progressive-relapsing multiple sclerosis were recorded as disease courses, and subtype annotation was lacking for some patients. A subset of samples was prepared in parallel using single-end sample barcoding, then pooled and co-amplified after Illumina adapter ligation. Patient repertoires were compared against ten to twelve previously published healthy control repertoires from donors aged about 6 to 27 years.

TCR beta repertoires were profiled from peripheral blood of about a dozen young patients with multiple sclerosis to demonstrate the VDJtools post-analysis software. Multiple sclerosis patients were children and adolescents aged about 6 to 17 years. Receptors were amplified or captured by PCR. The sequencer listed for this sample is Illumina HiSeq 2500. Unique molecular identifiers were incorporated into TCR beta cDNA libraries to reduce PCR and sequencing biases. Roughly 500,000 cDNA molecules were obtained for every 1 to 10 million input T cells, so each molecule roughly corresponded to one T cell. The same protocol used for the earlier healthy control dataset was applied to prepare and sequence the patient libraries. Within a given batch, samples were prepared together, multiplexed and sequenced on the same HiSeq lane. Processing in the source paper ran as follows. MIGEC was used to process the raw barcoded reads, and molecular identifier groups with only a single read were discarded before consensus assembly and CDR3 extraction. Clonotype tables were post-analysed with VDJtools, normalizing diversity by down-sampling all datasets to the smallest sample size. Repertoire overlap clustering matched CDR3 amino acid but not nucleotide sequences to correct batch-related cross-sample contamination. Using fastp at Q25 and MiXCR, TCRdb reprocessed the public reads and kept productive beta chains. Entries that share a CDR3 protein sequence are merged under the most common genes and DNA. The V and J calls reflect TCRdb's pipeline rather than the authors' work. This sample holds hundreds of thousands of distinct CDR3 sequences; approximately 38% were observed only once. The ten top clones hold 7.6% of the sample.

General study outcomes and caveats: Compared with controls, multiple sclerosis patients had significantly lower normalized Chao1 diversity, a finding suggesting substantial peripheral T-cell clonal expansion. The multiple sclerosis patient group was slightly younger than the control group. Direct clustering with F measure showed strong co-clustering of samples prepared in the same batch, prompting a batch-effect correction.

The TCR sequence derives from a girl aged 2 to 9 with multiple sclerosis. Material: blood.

At the DNA level, the sequence is TGTGCCAGCAGGGGCGTCGCGGTAGCGGGATCTCTTAGCTCCTACGAGCAGTACTTC. The resulting protein is CASRGVAVAGSLSSYEQYF. The rearrangement joined TRBV12-3 or TRBV12-4 to TRBJ2-7, with TRBD2 matching 8 junction bases. V and J are trimmed by 6 bases and 0 bases, and the gene matches miss 19 bases of the junction. The CDR3 sequence holds 19 residues, the cysteine and phenylalanine included. Left in the record is the CDR3 DNA by itself, 57 bases read in frame from the first base.